Listed here are 31 T cell receptor beta chains from one sample, sequenced in a study of CD8 T cells in ankylosing spondylitis (dated by TCRdb to between 2016 and 2019). The library came from 5' RACE. Sequencing took place on an Illumina HiSeq 2500. TCRdb applied fastp at Q25 and MiXCR to the public reads, then kept only in-frame beta chains. Rows matching on CDR3 protein sequence are summarized as one entry with the most common DNA and genes. The sample profile shows hundreds of thousands of distinct CDR3 sequences; about 9.1% of them were found once. The top ten clones comprise approximately 6.2% of the sample. Sequencing was performed on blood, either unsorted or a sorted T cell fraction (not recorded which). These receptors were obtained from a male donor with ankylosing spondylitis or in good health (not recorded which).

The V gene is TRBV14, the J gene TRBJ1-1; D remains unclear. V lost 4 bases to trimming and J lost 7 bases, with 13 bases between them. The germline CDR1 and CDR2 sequences are SGHDN and FVKESK. The CDR3 contains 13 residues. DNA of the CDR3: TGTGCCAGCAGCCCTCGGGATGCGGGTGAAGCTTTCTTT. Translation: CASSPRDAGEAFF.

There are a few counts of this clonotype. The rearrangement uses TRBV9 and TRBJ2-5; 9 bases are a match to TRBD1. V shed 3 bases, J shed 2 bases, and the junction held 8 bases outside the gene matches. The CDR3 contains 16 residues. Germline-derived CDR1 and CDR2 are SGDLS and YYNGEE. For the CDR3, the DNA is TGTGCCAGCAGCGCTAAGACAGGGGGAAATCAAGAGACCCAGTACTTC. Translation: CASSAKTGGNQETQYF. Drawing the rest from reference TRBV9 and TRBJ2-5, the complete variable domain is DSGVTQTPKHLITATGQRVTLRCSPRSGDLSVYWYQQSLDQGLQFLIQYYNGEERAKGNILERFSAQQFPDLHSELNLSSLELGDSALYFCASSAKTGGNQETQYFGPGTRLLVL.

This clonotype was counted many times. V and J are TRBV9 and TRBJ2-7, with D perhaps matching TRBD1 or TRBD2 (6 bases each). Germline-derived CDR1 and CDR2 are SGDLS and YYNGEE. V dropped 3 bases and J dropped 2 bases, with 9 bases sitting between them. The CDR3 has 13 residues. CDR3 DNA sequence: TGTGCCAGCAGCGCGGAGGGGGCCTACGAGCAGTACTTC. Translation gives CASSAEGAYEQYF. Full variable domain (outside the CDR3, taken from reference TRBV9 and TRBJ2-7): DSGVTQTPKHLITATGQRVTLRCSPRSGDLSVYWYQQSLDQGLQFLIQYYNGEERAKGNILERFSAQQFPDLHSELNLSSLELGDSALYFCASSAEGAYEQYFGPGTRLTVT.

In its sample, this clonotype was seen many times. V is TRBV20-1 and J is TRBJ1-1; D is perhaps TRBD1 (5 bases). Trimming stripped 0 bases from V and 10 bases from J, with 15 bases between. CDR1 is DFQATT, CDR2 SNEGSKA, per germline (reference sequence). The CDR3 is made up of 13 amino acids. CDR3 protein: CSARDSSGAGAFF. The DNA for the CDR3 is TGCAGTGCTAGAGATTCGTCTGGGGCCGGAGCTTTCTTT.

The chain couples TRBV18 to TRBJ1-1; TRBD1 aligns across 9 bases. This CDR3 region has 15 residues. After removal of 4 bases from V and 10 bases from J, the junction contained 13 bases not matched to a gene. Germline values: CDR1 KGHSH, CDR2 LQKENI. The CDR3 bases are TGTGCCAGCTCACGGGGAGAGGGACAGGGTAGCCCAGCTTTCTTT. This sequence encodes CASSRGEGQGSPAFF.

This clonotype has only a few counts. V is TRBV7-6 and J is TRBJ1-2; 12 bases are a match to TRBD1. Germline CDR1 and CDR2: SGHVS and FNYEAQ. V shed 5 bases, J shed 14 bases, and the junction held 15 bases outside the gene matches. This CDR3 contains 15 residues. The CDR3 loop reads CASSQGGQGAIFPTF. CDR3 coding DNA: TGTGCCAGCAGCCAGGGGGGACAGGGGGCGATTTTCCCAACCTTC.

This clonotype has a count of ten or more. The chain recombines TRBV20-1 with TRBJ2-2; 9 positions match TRBD1. The CDR3 contains 15 residues. Germline CDR1 is DFQATT and CDR2 is SNEGSKA (reference sequence). V dropped 0 bases and J dropped 4; count of bases not matched to a gene: 3. Here the CDR3 DNA reads TGCAGTGCTAGAGATGGACAGGGGAGCACCGGGGAGCTGTTTTTT. This translates into CSARDGQGSTGELFF.

This clonotype was seen a few times. The gene calls are TRBV9 and TRBJ2-3; no clear D. CDR1 is SGDLS, CDR2 YYNGEE, per germline. The length of the CDR3 is 15 residues. Trimming cost V 2 bases and J 0 bases, with 10 bases left between them. For the CDR3, the DNA is TGTGCCAGCAGCGTTTGGGGTACCAGCACAGATACGCAGTATTTT. This gives the protein CASSVWGTSTDTQYF.

In this sample, this clonotype turned up many times. The rearrangement links TRBV28 to TRBJ1-3; TRBD1 might be the D (6 bases). The CDR3 is made up of 15 amino acids. The V gene's germline CDR1 is MDHEN and CDR2 SYDVKM. The V end was cut by 5 bases, the J end by 1 base, with 12 bases between. The CDR3 is CASSPPQGSGNTIYF. The DNA for the CDR3 is TGTGCCAGCAGTCCCCCGCAGGGGTCTGGAAACACCATATATTTT.

This clonotype was picked up many times. The chain joins TRBV4-3 to TRBJ1-3; no definite D call. This CDR3 is built from 13 residues. V was cut by 6 bases and J by 1 base, with 7 bases left in between. From germline, CDR1 is LGHNA and CDR2 YSLEER. The CDR3: CASRHLSGNTIYF. CDR3 bases: TGCGCCAGCAGGCACCTTTCTGGAAACACCATATATTTT.

This clonotype showed up just a few times. The chain carries TRBV5-4 and TRBJ1-6; no clear D. CDR3 length: 14 amino acids. The V and J ends lost 3 bases and 10 bases respectively, with 14 bases between them. Looked up from germline, CDR1 is SGHNT and CDR2 is YYREEE (reference sequence). The CDR3 sequence: CASSSTLDRSPLHF. Written as DNA, the CDR3 is TGTGCCAGCAGCTCTACCCTAGATAGATCACCCCTCCACTTT.

This clonotype has a count of ten or more. The V gene is TRBV7-8, the J gene TRBJ2-1, with D uncertain. The CDR3 is 15 residues long. Per the germline V gene, CDR1 is SGHVS and CDR2 is FQNEAQ. The V and J ends lost 0 bases and 0 bases respectively, with 6 bases between them. Here the CDR3 DNA reads TGTGCCAGCAGCTTAGCTCGTAGCTCCTACAATGAGCAGTTCTTC. As protein: CASSLARSSYNEQFF.

In its sample, this clonotype was seen a few times. The chain employs TRBV30 and TRBJ1-1; 7 bases are shared with TRBD1. Trimming removed 4 bases from V and 1 base from J; junction bases left unmatched: 6. CDR1 GTSNPN and CDR2 SVGIG come from the germline V gene (reference sequence). This CDR3 comprises 14 residues. In DNA, the CDR3 is TGTGCCTGGAACCCGACAGGGCCGAACACTGAAGCTTTCTTT. Protein: CAWNPTGPNTEAFF.

This sequence joins TRBV20-1 and TRBJ2-7, with D perhaps matching TRBD1 (6 bases). Germline CDR1 is DFQATT and CDR2 is SNEGSKA (reference sequence). V gave up 3 bases and J gave up 2 bases, with 14 bases separating them. This CDR3 has 14 amino acids. In nucleotides, the CDR3 is TGCAGTGCTAGGGGCCAGGGGAGCCCCTACGAGCAGTACTTC. It specifies CSARGQGSPYEQYF.

This clonotype was observed at least ten times. This chain uses TRBV20-1 with TRBJ2-3; D is undetermined. Germline V gene lookup returns CDR1 DFQATT and CDR2 SNEGSKA (reference sequence). The CDR3 is made up of 13 amino acids. The V end was cut by 6 bases, the J end by 3 bases, with 13 bases between. The CDR3 DNA reads as TGCAGTGCGGAGTCCCAGGCGACAGATACGCAGTATTTT. This sequence encodes CSAESQATDTQYF.

At least ten counts were recorded for this clonotype. The rearrangement links TRBV25-1 to TRBJ2-5, with TRBD1 identical over 8 bases. From germline, CDR1 is MGHDK and CDR2 SYGVNS. Unmatched junction bases numbered 7, after V lost 6 bases and J lost 1 base. The CDR3 is 15 amino acids. CDR3 residues: CASSDTGTGQETQYF. DNA of the CDR3: TGTGCCAGCAGCGATACCGGGACAGGCCAAGAGACCCAGTACTTC.

The rearrangement joins TRBV5-1 to TRBJ2-7; TRBD2 matches 10 bases. From germline, CDR1 is SGHRS and CDR2 YFSETQ. V dropped 3 bases and J dropped 4; count of bases not matched to a gene: 25. The CDR3 consists of 21 residues. CDR3 nucleotides: TGCGCCAGCAGCTGGGGAACCAGCCCAGAACTAGCGGGACGAAGTAAGTACGAGCAGTACTTC. Protein sequence: CASSWGTSPELAGRSKYEQYF. The full variable domain, rest sourced from reference TRBV5-1 and TRBJ2-7, is KAGVTQTPRYLIKTRGQQVTLSCSPISGHRSVSWYQQTPGQGLQFLFEYFSETQRNKGNFPGRFSGRQFSNSRSEMNVSTLELGDSALYLCASSWGTSPELAGRSKYEQYFGPGTRLTVT.

As to this clonotype: Being one base from a much bigger clone, this may be a read error. The chain uses TRBV20-1 and TRBJ2-5; D is perhaps TRBD2 (5 bases). The CDR3 extends over 14 amino acids. The V gene's germline CDR1 is DFQATT and CDR2 SNEGSKA (reference sequence). The CDR3, as DNA: TGCAGTGCTAGCTTCGGAGGCAGCCAAGGGACCCAGTACTTC. This translates into CSASFGGSQGTQYF.

The table lists this clonotype with many counts. The rearrangement uses TRBV5-1 and TRBJ2-1; a possible D gene is TRBD2 (6 bases). Germline V CDR1 and CDR2: SGHRS, YFSETQ. V shed 3 bases and J shed 9 bases, with 13 bases lying between them. This CDR3 comprises 13 residues. CDR3 sequence (DNA): TGCGCCAGCAGCTCAACCGGACTAATTGAGCAGTTCTTC. This encodes CASSSTGLIEQFF.

The chain recombines TRBV19 with TRBJ2-7; D possibly corresponds to TRBD1 (6 bases). V lost 4 bases and J lost 0, with 13 bases in between. The CDR3 spans 15 residues. Germline V gives CDR1 LNHDA, CDR2 SQIVND (reference sequence). In DNA form, the CDR3 reads TGTGCCAGTAGTACCCGGACAGAGCACTCCTACGAGCAGTACTTC. It encodes CASSTRTEHSYEQYF.

This clonotype was counted at least ten times. The CDR3 spells CASSVGTDTYEQYF. The CDR3 DNA follows: TGTGCCAGCAGCGTAGGAACGGATACCTACGAGCAGTACTTC. The gene calls are TRBV9 and TRBJ2-7, with no clear D. The germline gives CDR1 SGDLS, CDR2 YYNGEE. V was cut by 0 bases and J by 2 bases, with 9 bases left in between. The CDR3 totals 14 residues.

This clonotype has at least ten counts. The chain links TRBV3-1 to TRBJ1-2, with a weak D call TRBD1 (5 bases). The CDR3 is 16 amino acids. The V end was cut by 0 bases, the J end by 5 bases, with 16 bases between. The V gene's germline CDR1 is LGHDT and CDR2 YNNKEL (reference sequence). DNA of the CDR3: TGTGCCAGCAGCCAAGATCGCGGGGAGGGGTGGTATGGCTACACCTTC. Translating it yields CASSQDRGEGWYGYTF.

This clonotype was observed many times. CDR3 region: CAISESWGIPGNEQFF. Written as DNA, the CDR3 is TGTGCCATCAGTGAGTCCTGGGGGATCCCGGGTAATGAGCAGTTCTTC. This chain connects TRBV10-3 to TRBJ2-1; D may match TRBD1 or TRBD2 (5 bases each). The CDR3 sequence is 16 residues long. V was shortened by 0 bases and J by 7 bases, with 16 bases between the two germline ends. Germline V gene lookup returns CDR1 ENHRY and CDR2 SYGVKD.

This clonotype showed up many times. The V and J genes are TRBV20-1 and TRBJ2-2, with TRBD1 as a possible D gene (6 bases). The CDR3 runs to 15 residues. Germline lookup yields CDR1 DFQATT and CDR2 SNEGSKA (reference sequence). V lost 6 bases, J lost 3 bases, and 17 bases lay in between. CDR3 region: CSAWNRAKDTGELFF. DNA of the CDR3: TGCAGTGCCTGGAACAGGGCGAAGGACACCGGGGAGCTGTTTTTT.

This clonotype has at least ten counts. The chain recombines TRBV11-2 with TRBJ2-3; a possible D gene is TRBD1 (5 bases). Germline CDR1 is SGHAT and CDR2 is FQNNGV. V was cut by 6 bases and J by 4 bases, with 20 bases left in between. The CDR3 loop spans 16 amino acids. This chain's CDR3 is CASSPLVGWGPDTQYF. In DNA, the CDR3 is TGTGCCAGCAGTCCCCTCGTGGGGTGGGGCCCAGATACGCAGTATTTT.

This clonotype was seen many times. The chain employs TRBV30 and TRBJ2-1, with 16 bases that match TRBD2. From germline, CDR1 is GTSNPN and CDR2 SVGIG (reference sequence). CDR3 length: 15 residues. The CDR3 DNA sequence: TGTGGCTGTCCTGGGACTAGCGGGAGGGAGAATGAGCAGTTCTTC. Its protein is CGCPGTSGRENEQFF.

This clonotype was recorded many times. The chain combines TRBV5-1 with TRBJ2-2; D ambiguous. The germline CDR1 and CDR2 sequences are SGHRS and YFSETQ. There are 16 residues in the CDR3. Trimming took 0 bases from V and 1 from J, leaving 10 bases between them. CDR3 sequence: CASSLEQVMNTGELFF. As DNA, the CDR3 is TGCGCCAGCAGCTTGGAGCAGGTGATGAACACCGGGGAGCTGTTTTTT.

This clonotype showed up many times. This chain joins TRBV5-1 and TRBJ2-1; TRBD1 or TRBD2 may be the D gene (5 bases each). Germline V gene lookup returns CDR1 SGHRS and CDR2 YFSETQ. Trimming removed 7 bases from V and 5 bases from J, with 16 bases in between. The CDR3 length is 14 residues. CDR3 loop: CASGTWAGHNEQFF. For the CDR3, the DNA is TGCGCCAGCGGGACGTGGGCGGGTCACAATGAGCAGTTCTTC. The full variable domain, rest sourced from reference TRBV5-1 and TRBJ2-1, is KAGVTQTPRYLIKTRGQQVTLSCSPISGHRSVSWYQQTPGQGLQFLFEYFSETQRNKGNFPGRFSGRQFSNSRSEMNVSTLELGDSALYLCASGTWAGHNEQFFGPGTRLTVL.

The chain uses TRBV5-1 and TRBJ2-3; D is uncertain. Trimming left V 0 bases short and J 2 bases short, with 10 bases between. Germline V CDR1 and CDR2: SGHRS, YFSETQ. CDR3 length equals 15 residues. The CDR3 bases are TGCGCCAGCAGCTTGGGGGATGGGGACACAGATACGCAGTATTTT. Protein sequence: CASSLGDGDTDTQYF.

This clonotype was picked up a small number of times. V is TRBV12-3 or TRBV12-4 and J is TRBJ2-6; TRBD1 matches 7 bases. The J segment lost 0 bases and the V segment lost 8 bases, leaving 10 bases of the junction unmatched. The CDR3 length is 17 residues. The CDR3 reads CASQPKQGSSGANVLTF. DNA for the CDR3: TGTGCCAGCCAACCTAAACAGGGGAGCTCTGGGGCCAACGTCCTGACTTTC.

This clonotype has more than one count but fewer than ten. The genes are TRBV10-3 and TRBJ2-7; 7 positions match TRBD1. The CDR3 sequence is 15 residues long. Looked up from germline, CDR1 is ENHRY and CDR2 is SYGVKD. After removal of 6 bases from V and 7 bases from J, the junction contained 15 bases not matched to a gene. The CDR3 reads CAISTGDQPLGEQYF. The CDR3 bases are TGTGCCATCAGCACAGGGGACCAGCCTTTGGGTGAGCAGTACTTC.